The text below deals with one T cell receptor beta chain. The germline CDR1 and CDR2 sequences are MNHNS and SASEGT. V was trimmed by 5 bases and J by 9 bases, leaving 19 bases between them. The CDR3 spans 15 residues. TCRdb passed the 5' RACE reads through MiXCR, listing each CDR3 protein once. This repertoire shows some 120,000 distinct CDR3 sequences, approximately 12% found once; its top ten account for around a sixth. The time point denotes: blood at routine non-recurrence follow-up after resection. The input material, whole RNA from tumor, nontumor lung or frozen PBMC, was sequenced unsorted. The sample is drawn from a study of spatial heterogeneity in lung cancer. Across the study: Sequencing of follow-up PBMC samples took place when they were available, at a median of approximately 2 years after resection.

The clonotype was recovered from a male donor with early-stage non-small cell lung cancer. Material: PBMCs, obtained at follow-up. The chain employs TRBV6-1 and TRBJ1-4, with D perhaps TRBD1 (5 bases). CDR3 residues: CASSSMTRGEQKLFF. DNA of the CDR3: TGTGCCAGCAGTTCAATGACCCGAGGGGAACAAAAACTGTTTTTT.